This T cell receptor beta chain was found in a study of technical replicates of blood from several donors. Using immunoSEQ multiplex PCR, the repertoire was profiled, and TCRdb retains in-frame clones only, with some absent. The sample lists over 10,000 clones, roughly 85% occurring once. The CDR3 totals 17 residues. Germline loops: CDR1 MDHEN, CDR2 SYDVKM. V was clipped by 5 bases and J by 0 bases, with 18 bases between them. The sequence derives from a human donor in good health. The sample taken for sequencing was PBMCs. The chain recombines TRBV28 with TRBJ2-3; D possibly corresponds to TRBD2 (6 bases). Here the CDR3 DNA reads TGTGCCAGCAGTGCAAACGGCTACAGCGGGAGCACAGATACGCAGTATTTT. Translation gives CASSANGYSGSTDTQYF.